This TCR beta chain was captured in a study of T cells after yellow fever vaccination. Broader study findings: Subsequent booster samples again held most clones from primary vaccination (around 96% CD4, about 86% CD8).

Details on this clonotype: The antigen is unknown.

CDR1 is MNHNY, CDR2 SVGAGI, per germline (reference sequence). This CDR3 is built from 12 residues. V was clipped by 6 bases and J by 3 bases, with 8 bases between them. TCRdb called the 5' RACE reads again in MiXCR, with one record for every CDR3 protein. The sample contains hundreds of thousands of distinct CDR3 sequences, around 20% of which appear only once. This TCR was recovered from a young man who received the YFV17D yellow fever vaccine. The input for sequencing was PBMCs, taken before the yellow fever booster vaccination. The chain has TRBV6-6 and TRBJ2-5; D gene unclear. The CDR3 sequence: CASSEQKETQYF. The CDR3 nucleotides are TGTGCCAGCAGCGAACAAAAAGAGACCCAGTACTTC.